The 5 T cell receptor beta chains below all came from one sample that was sequenced in a study of blood T cell repertoires in COVID-19. Profiled with immunoSEQ multiplex PCR; TCRdb holds only in-frame clones, not every one. This sample carries about 190,000 clones, approximately 85% of them seen once, and the ten largest clones take less than 6.5%. The material sequenced was peripheral blood. The receptors stem from a woman aged 70-85 years with active or convalescent COVID-19.

V and J are TRBV5-1 and TRBJ2-1; TRBD2 matches 12 bases. The CDR3 is 16 residues long. Germline-derived CDR1 and CDR2 are SGHRS and YFSETQ. The V and J ends lost 3 bases and 4 bases, in that order; junction bases with no gene match: 5. The CDR3 reads CASSWLAGGPYNEQFF. The CDR3 nucleotides read TGCGCCAGCAGCTGGCTAGCGGGAGGGCCGTACAATGAGCAGTTCTTC.

There are a few counts of this clone. This chain connects TRBV2 to TRBJ1-5; D is undetermined. CDR1 is SNHLY and CDR2 is FYNNEI in the germline V gene. The V end lost 5 bases, the J end lost 2 bases, and 7 bases lay between the germline ends. The CDR3 contains 13 residues. The CDR3 region has the DNA TGTGCCAGCAGTCGGGAGGGCAATCAGCCCCAGCATTTT. Its protein product is CASSREGNQPQHF.

This rearrangement joins TRBV7-9 to TRBJ1-4; 7 bases are shared with TRBD1. Germline V gene lookup returns CDR1 SEHNR and CDR2 FQNEAQ (reference sequence). The CDR3 extends over 15 amino acids. The junction had 7 bases not matched to a gene; V was cut back by 5 bases and J by 4 bases. CDR3 residues: CASSRGDSFNEKLFF. Written as DNA, the CDR3 is TGTGCCAGCAGCCGTGGGGACAGCTTTAATGAAAAACTGTTTTTT.

This clone turned up a few times. This chain joins TRBV9 and TRBJ1-3; the D gene is possibly TRBD1 (6 bases). This CDR3 is 14 amino acids long. Germline-derived CDR1 and CDR2 are SGDLS and YYNGEE. Trimming stripped 3 bases from V and 0 bases from J, with 7 bases between. The DNA for the CDR3 is TGTGCCAGCAGCGAGACAGGCTCTGGAAACACCATATATTTT. Protein sequence: CASSETGSGNTIYF. Complete variable domain (other parts from reference TRBV9 and TRBJ1-3): DSGVTQTPKHLITATGQRVTLRCSPRSGDLSVYWYQQSLDQGLQFLIQYYNGEERAKGNILERFSAQQFPDLHSELNLSSLELGDSALYFCASSETGSGNTIYFGEGSWLTVV.

V is TRBV7-9 and J is TRBJ2-1; tentatively, D is TRBD2 (6 bases). CDR3 size: 15 residues. Between the trimmed V and J ends, which lost 0 bases and 8 bases, there was a span of 14 bases. The germline gives CDR1 SEHNR, CDR2 FQNEAQ (reference sequence). The CDR3 sequence is CASSLAQGGRDEQFF. The DNA of the CDR3 is TGTGCCAGCAGCTTAGCCCAAGGAGGGCGAGATGAGCAGTTCTTC. The full variable domain, its missing parts supplied by reference TRBV7-9 and TRBJ2-1, is DTGVSQNPRHKITKRGQNVTFRCDPISEHNRLYWYRQTLGQGPEFLTYFQNEAQLEKSRLLSDRFSAERPKGSFSTLEIQRTEQGDSAMYLCASSLAQGGRDEQFFGPGTRLTVL.